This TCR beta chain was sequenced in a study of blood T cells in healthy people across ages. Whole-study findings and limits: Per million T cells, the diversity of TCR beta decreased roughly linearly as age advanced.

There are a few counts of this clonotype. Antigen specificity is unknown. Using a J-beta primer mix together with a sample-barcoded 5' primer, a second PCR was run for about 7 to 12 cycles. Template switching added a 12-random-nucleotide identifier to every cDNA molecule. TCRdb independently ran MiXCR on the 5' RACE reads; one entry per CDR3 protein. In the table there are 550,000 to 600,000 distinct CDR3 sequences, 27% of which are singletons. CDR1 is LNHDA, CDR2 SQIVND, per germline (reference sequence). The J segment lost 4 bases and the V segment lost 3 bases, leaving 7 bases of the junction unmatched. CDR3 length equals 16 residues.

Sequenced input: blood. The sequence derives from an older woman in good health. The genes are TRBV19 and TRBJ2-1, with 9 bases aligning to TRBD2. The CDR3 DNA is TGTGCCAGTAGTATGTTACCTAGCGGGGTGTACAATGAGCAGTTCTTC. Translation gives CASSMLPSGVYNEQFF.